Listed below are T cell receptor beta chains from one sample, sequenced in a study of T cells in Graves' hyperthyroidism and ophthalmopathy. One entry per CDR3 protein, called by TCRdb with MiXCR from the multiplex PCR reads. The sample carries hundreds of thousands of distinct CDR3 sequences, roughly 50% recorded once. The specimen sequenced was peripheral blood or thyroid tissue (not recorded which). The receptors were gathered from a woman under 30 with Graves' hyperthyroidism. The CDR3 runs from the conserved cysteine through the conserved F or W. The D gene is left open where the match is weak. Clone size is shown for a subset of rows, as once, few, many or a class of expanded clone.

abundance,j_gene,v_gene,d_gene,CDR3aa,CDR3nt
.,TRBJ2-5,TRBV2,TRBD1,CASNEPGQGTRETQYF,TGTGCCAGCAACGAACCGGGACAGGGGACACGAGAGACCCAGTACTTC
.,TRBJ2-7,TRBV10-3,.,CAIRGGDYGYEQYF,TGTGCCATCAGAGGGGGTGACTATGGCTACGAGCAGTACTTC
few,TRBJ1-1,TRBV2,TRBD1,CASRSTGEDFF,TGTGCCAGCAGGTCGACAGGGGAGGATTTCTTT
.,TRBJ1-6,TRBV25-1,TRBD1,CASSARDRDVNSPLHF,TGTGCCAGCAGTGCCCGGGACAGGGACGTGAATTCACCCCTCCACTTT
few,TRBJ1-4,TRBV9,.,CASSFPGEREKLFF,TGTGCCAGCAGTTTCCCCGGGGAAAGGGAAAAACTGTTTTTT
.,TRBJ2-1,TRBV7-9,TRBD1,CASSHGQGNEQFF,TGTGCCAGCAGCCACGGACAGGGGAATGAGCAGTTCTTC
.,TRBJ1-1,TRBV29-1,.,CSVAAGINTEAFF,TGCAGCGTAGCTGCCGGGATTAACACTGAAGCTTTCTTT
.,TRBJ2-5,TRBV20-1,TRBD2,CSARVWTSGSVETQYF,TGCAGTGCTCGAGTCTGGACTAGCGGGAGTGTAGAGACCCAGTACTTC
few,TRBJ1-5,TRBV6-1,.,CASRGEYQPQHF,TGTGCCAGCAGGGGCGAGTACCAGCCCCAGCATTTT
few,TRBJ1-4,TRBV5-1,.,CASSKGVSEKLFF,TGCGCCAGCAGCAAGGGTGTAAGTGAAAAACTGTTTTTT
.,TRBJ1-2,TRBV20-1,TRBD1,CSAPQGAPAGYTF,TGCAGTGCTCCCCAGGGGGCTCCGGCTGGCTACACCTTC
few,TRBJ2-5,TRBV7-2,.,CASSQDTQETQYF,TGCGCCAGCAGCCAGGACACGCAAGAGACCCAGTACTTC
few,TRBJ1-2,TRBV29-1,TRBD1,CSVARIGGFPNYGYTF,TGCAGCGTTGCTCGGATAGGGGGCTTTCCTAACTATGGCTACACCTTC
few,TRBJ1-1,TRBV9,TRBD1,CASSTQGLGTEAFF,TGTGCCAGCAGCACACAGGGGCTGGGAACTGAAGCTTTCTTT
few,TRBJ1-5,TRBV19,TRBD1,CASSTSPGQGANQPQHF,TGTGCCAGTAGTACTAGCCCGGGACAGGGTGCCAATCAGCCCCAGCATTTT
.,TRBJ2-5,TRBV20-1,TRBD1,CSARGMDRGDQETQYF,TGCAGTGCTAGAGGCATGGACAGGGGGGACCAAGAGACCCAGTACTTC
many,TRBJ1-1,TRBV24-1,.,CATSDAQNTEAFF,TGTGCCACCAGTGATGCCCAGAACACTGAAGCTTTCTTT
.,TRBJ2-5,TRBV19,TRBD2,CASSITLAGVDETQYF,TGTGCCAGTAGTATAACCCTAGCGGGAGTCGACGAGACCCAGTACTTC
.,TRBJ1-1,TRBV19,TRBD1,CASSMRGRENTEAFF,TGTGCCAGTAGTATGAGGGGGCGGGAGAACACTGAAGCTTTCTTT
few,TRBJ2-7,TRBV9,.,CASSGRDTSDYEQYF,TGTGCCAGCAGTGGTCGAGACACTTCCGACTACGAGCAGTACTTC
.,TRBJ1-4,TRBV10-3,.,CAIKRDGGEKLFF,TGTGCCATCAAGCGGGACGGGGGTGAAAAACTGTTTTTT
many,TRBJ2-2,TRBV7-3,.,CASSFVADTGELFF,TGTGCCAGCAGCTTTGTAGCCGACACCGGGGAGCTGTTTTTT